This T cell receptor beta chain was captured by sequencing in a study of glioma-infiltrating T cells. General study results and limits: Gliomas, especially low-grade, showed above-expected tissue-blood divergence; non-neoplastic patients showed below. Very few CDR3 sequences were shared between tissue and blood.

There are 11 residues in the CDR3. CDR1 and CDR2 from the germline V gene are SQVTM and ANQGSEA. Trimming cost V 0 bases and J 3 bases, with 2 bases left between them. Amplification of TCR alpha and beta CDR3 regions from RNA used iRepertoire nested multiplex PCR. Input was roughly 95-450 ng of tissue mRNA or PBMC total RNA. In TCRdb, the multiplex PCR reads were re-called with MiXCR into one record per CDR3 protein. The sample lists more than 90,000 distinct CDR3 sequences, 35% to 45% occurring once. This clonotype was detected many times. Antigen unknown. This clonotype originated in a human donor with low-grade glioma or glioblastoma, undergoing nonglioma brain surgery, or in good health (not recorded which). The chain carries TRBV29-1 and TRBJ1-2; D call uncertain. The sequenced material came from glioma tissue, nonneoplastic brain tissue, or PBMCs (not recorded which). The CDR3 region has the DNA TGCAGCGTTGAAGACGACTATGGCTACACCTTC. Translation: CSVEDDYGYTF.